This T cell receptor (beta chain) was sequenced in a study of patients and donors after allogeneic stem cell transplantation. V was clipped by 0 bases and J by 5 bases, with 10 bases between them. The CDR3 runs to 14 residues. From germline, CDR1 is SGHRS and CDR2 YFSETQ. Via MiXCR, TCRdb re-called the RT-PCR reads, giving one row per CDR3 protein. Of about a million distinct CDR3 sequences in the sample, approximately 19% were seen once. J is TRBJ2-3 and V is TRBV5-1; D gene unclear. The source of this sequence is a human donor who was either an allogeneic HSCT recipient or a stem cell or donor lymphocyte infusion donor (not recorded which). It is not recorded whose cells these are; they may come from a transplant donor. Sequenced sample: blood, either unsorted or a sorted T cell fraction (not recorded which). CDR3 coding DNA: TGCGCCAGCAGCTTGGTTGGCTCAGAAGATACGCAGTATTTT. Amino acids: CASSLVGSEDTQYF.